This T cell receptor (beta chain) was recorded in a study of graft-versus-host responses after intestinal transplantation. Study details: Every one of the recipients received anti-thymocyte globulin induction and afterwards took tacrolimus and steroids for three to four years. Study-wide points: GvH clones turned up in recipient marrow; some had shown up first in ileum or blood.

The data were produced by immunoSEQ multiplex PCR, yet TCRdb's version contains in-frame clones alone and is incomplete. Altogether about 54,000 clones are present, about 89% being singletons, with the ten largest covering around 5.5%. In this sample, this clone turned up a few times. Its specificity is unknown. The germline CDR1 and CDR2 sequences are GTSNPN and SVGIG (reference sequence). The CDR3 is 11 residues long. With 2 bases removed from V and 5 bases from J, the gap between germline ends came to 6 bases. Material: PBMCs, obtained roughly 680 days after intestinal transplant. This clonotype was sampled from a human patient who received an intestinal transplant, so some T cells may come from the graft donor. The chain is built from TRBV30 and TRBJ1-2; D is undetermined. In DNA form, the CDR3 reads TGTGCCTGGAGTAGCCGATATGGCTACACCTTC. It encodes CAWSSRYGYTF.